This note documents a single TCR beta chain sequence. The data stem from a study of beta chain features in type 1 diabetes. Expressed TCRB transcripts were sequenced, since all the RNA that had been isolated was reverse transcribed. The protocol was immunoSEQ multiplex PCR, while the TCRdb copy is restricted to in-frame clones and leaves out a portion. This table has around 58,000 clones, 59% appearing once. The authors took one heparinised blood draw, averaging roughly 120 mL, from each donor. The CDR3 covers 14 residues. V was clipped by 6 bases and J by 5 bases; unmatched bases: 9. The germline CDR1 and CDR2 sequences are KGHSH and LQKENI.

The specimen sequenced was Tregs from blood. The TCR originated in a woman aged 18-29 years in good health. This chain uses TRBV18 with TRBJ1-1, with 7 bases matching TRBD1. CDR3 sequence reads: CASSLSQGRTEAFF. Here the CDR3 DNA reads TGTGCCAGCTCTCTATCACAGGGGAGGACTGAAGCTTTCTTT.